This TCR beta chain comes out of a study of human T cells and chemical hapten exposure. Broader study findings: The number of TCRs above 1 in 1000 frequency did not change after DPC sensitization.

TCRdb ran MiXCR on the RACE reads and lists one entry per CDR3 protein. The sample includes 70,000 to 95,000 distinct CDR3 sequences, approximately 6.6% of them seen just once. Specified time point: patch test 2, 6 weeks after DPC sensitization. Indicated treatment: therapeutic diphenylcyclopropenone sensitization with weekly scalp DPC. In the case of this clonotype: Antigen: not known. With a much larger clone just one base away, this may be a read error.

Here the sequenced sample was whole blood, taken in connection with sensitization to the hapten diphenylcyclopropenone (DPC). The sequence derives from a woman in her twenties or thirties with alopecia areata. Some clones in this sample may be carry-over from other donors' samples.

Here the CDR3 reads CARAPGGARNEQFF. CDR3 DNA sequence: TGTGCCAGAGCCCCCGGGGGGGCGCGCAATGAGCAGTTCTTC. This chain joins TRBV12-3 or TRBV12-4 and TRBJ2-1; 8 bases map to TRBD2. The CDR3 totals 14 residues. Trimming removed 9 bases from V and 6 bases from J; junction bases left unmatched: 10.